This note documents a single TCR beta chain sequence. A junction end diverges from the germline sequence, so it may reflect a read error. The CDR3 is 12 residues long. Germline lookup yields CDR1 SEHNR and CDR2 FQNEAQ (reference sequence). The record originates from a study of kidney transplant recipient with SARS-CoV-2 infection. TCRdb analysed the reads with MiXCR anew, one entry per CDR3 protein. The sample shows fewer than 250,000 distinct CDR3 sequences, 25% to 35% of them seen only once. The gene calls are TRBV7-9 and TRBJ2-1; D call uncertain. Sequences were derived from a blood sample, sampled at baseline and between days 110 and 120 from a kidney transplant recipient. The sequence was obtained from a male patient aged 30 to 39 who had COVID-19 and was a kidney transplant recipient. Some of the T cells might come from the graft donor. CDR3 bases: TGTGCCAACAGCCTAGTGGGCAATGAGCAGTTCTTC. This gives the protein CANSLVGNEQFF.